The rows below give T cell receptor beta chains drawn from one sample of a study of blood T cell repertoires in COVID-19. Generated by immunoSEQ multiplex PCR, the TCRdb table keeps only in-frame clones and is missing some. Of 130,000 to 150,000 clones in the sample, approximately 87% are singletons; the top ten hold approximately 1.2%. Sequencing input: PBMCs or T cells enriched from blood (not recorded which). The receptors shown here come from a woman aged 30 to 39 with acute COVID-19. The CDR3 runs from the conserved cysteine through the conserved F or W. A D gene is named only where the DNA matches it firmly. Rows may omit the clone size; those that give it use once, few, many or a size class.

abundance	v_gene	j_gene	d_gene	CDR3nt	CDR3aa
NA	TRBV7-2	TRBJ2-1	TRBD2	TGTGCCAGCAGCTTGACGGGACTAGCGGGAGGGACGAACTACAATGAGCAGTTCTTC	CASSLTGLAGGTNYNEQFF
NA	TRBV27	TRBJ1-1	NA	TGTGCCAGCAGTCGCGGAGGGATGAACACTGAAGCTTTCTTT	CASSRGGMNTEAFF
NA	TRBV25-1	TRBJ2-1	NA	TGTGCCAGCAACCCCGGTAGCGCCTACAATGAGCAGTTCTTC	CASNPGSAYNEQFF
NA	TRBV29-1	TRBJ2-7	NA	TGCAGCGTTTCGCAGGGGATGATATACTACGAGCAGTACTTC	CSVSQGMIYYEQYF
NA	TRBV10-3	TRBJ2-2	TRBD2	TGTGCCTCCCATACCCTAGCGGGAAGGGGCACCGGGGAGCTGTTTTTT	CASHTLAGRGTGELFF
NA	TRBV18	TRBJ1-1	NA	TGTGCCAGCTCACCACCGGTCAGAGGGAACACTGAAGCTTTCTTT	CASSPPVRGNTEAFF
NA	TRBV9	TRBJ2-5	TRBD1	TGTGCCAGCAGCTGGGGACAGCAAGAGACCCAGTACTTC	CASSWGQQETQYF
NA	TRBV29-1	TRBJ1-1	NA	TGCAGCGGCATACAGGGTGGCACTGAAGCTTTCTTT	CSGIQGGTEAFF
NA	TRBV7-2	TRBJ2-3	TRBD2	TGTGCCAGCAGTTCCGGGACTAGCGGGATCGGCACAGATACGCAGTATTTT	CASSSGTSGIGTDTQYF
NA	TRBV25-1	TRBJ2-5	TRBD2	TGTGCCAGCAGTAGGGCTAGCGGGACTATGGGGCAAGAGACCCAGTACTTC	CASSRASGTMGQETQYF
NA	TRBV6-6	TRBJ2-2	NA	TGTGCCAGCAGCAACGACTGGACGAACACCGGGGAGCTGTTTTTT	CASSNDWTNTGELFF
NA	TRBV6-6	TRBJ1-4	NA	TGTGCCAGCAGTTTACAGGCCATCGGAGAAAAACTGTTTTTT	CASSLQAIGEKLFF
once	TRBV10-3	TRBJ1-2	NA	TGTGCCATCAGTGAAGAAGCGTCTCTTGGCTACACCTTC	CAISEEASLGYTF
NA	TRBV5-1	TRBJ2-1	TRBD2	TGCGCCAGCACCATCTCCGGGACTAGCGGCTACAATGAGCAGTTCTTC	CASTISGTSGYNEQFF
NA	TRBV30	TRBJ1-1	NA	TGTGCCTGGATGGGGCAGGGCTGGACTGAAGCTTTCTTT	CAWMGQGWTEAFF
NA	TRBV28	TRBJ2-7	NA	TGTGCCAGCAGTACTACCGGGTCATCCTCCTACGAGCAGTACTTC	CASSTTGSSSYEQYF